The rows below give T cell receptor beta chains drawn from one sample of a study of blood T cell repertoires in COVID-19. The assay was immunoSEQ multiplex PCR, and TCRdb's table has in-frame clones only and misses some. Seen here are about 340,000 clones, 75% to 90% observed once, and the top ten hold 7.1%. Input material: peripheral blood. Receptor source: a woman in her sixties with COVID-19, enrolled during active disease. The CDR3 runs from the conserved cysteine through the conserved F or W. D genes are given only for firm matches. The size field is filled for only some rows; it gives once, few, many or a size class.

V gene	J gene	D gene	clone size	CDR3 DNA	CDR3 protein
TRBV12-5	TRBJ2-1	TRBD1	.	TGTGCTAGTGGTTTGGTACGGAGACAGGGGCCAGAGCAGTTCTTC	CASGLVRRQGPEQFF
TRBV18	TRBJ2-7	.	.	TGTGCCAGCTCTTCGTCGGGAAACGAGCAGTACTTC	CASSSSGNEQYF
TRBV5-1	TRBJ1-1	.	.	TGCGCCAGCAGCGACCTGGGGGCGCGAAACACTGAAGCTTTCTTT	CASSDLGARNTEAFF
TRBV2	TRBJ2-7	TRBD1	.	TGTGCCAGCAGTGAGGGACAGGCCCCCTACGAGCAGTACTTC	CASSEGQAPYEQYF
TRBV27	TRBJ2-6	TRBD2	.	TGTGCCAGCAGTTTATTACGGGGGGGGCTTTCTGGGGCCAACGTCCTGACTTTC	CASSLLRGGLSGANVLTF
TRBV3-1/TRBV3-2	TRBJ2-4	.	.	TGTGCCAGCAGCCAAGATTTCGGAGGGGGCCGGGACATTCAGTACTTC	CASSQDFGGGRDIQYF
TRBV14	TRBJ1-4	.	.	TGTGCCAGCAGCCAAGCGAGCATTACCAAACTGTTTTTT	CASSQASITKLFF
TRBV18	TRBJ2-7	TRBD1	.	TGTGCCAGCTCAAGGGACAGGACTAATTACGAGCAGTACTTC	CASSRDRTNYEQYF
TRBV27	TRBJ2-7	TRBD1	.	TGTGCCAGCAGTCCAGACAGGGGGTATAGGGAGCAGTACTTC	CASSPDRGYREQYF
TRBV13	TRBJ2-7	TRBD2	.	TGTGCCAGCAGCCCCCGCTCAGCGAGCGGGGGGGTCTCCTACGAGCAGTACTTC	CASSPRSASGGVSYEQYF
TRBV19	TRBJ2-5	.	.	TGTGCCAGTAGTATAGGCTTTCGGGGGTCCCAAGAGACCCAGTACTTC	CASSIGFRGSQETQYF
TRBV5-1	TRBJ2-3	TRBD2	.	TGCGCCAGCAGCGCGTCCGGGACTAGCGGCACAGATACGCAGTATTTT	CASSASGTSGTDTQYF
TRBV5-5	TRBJ2-7	TRBD1	.	TGTGCCAGCAGCTTGGATCCAGGGGGCTACGAGCAGTACTTC	CASSLDPGGYEQYF
TRBV13	TRBJ1-4	.	.	TGTGCCAGCAGCTTAAAGGGAGAACGAGGGGGTGAAAAACTGTTTTTT	CASSLKGERGGEKLFF
TRBV5-4	TRBJ2-7	.	.	TGTGCCAGCAGCTTGGAGACAGCCTACGAGCAGTACTTC	CASSLETAYEQYF
TRBV4-3	TRBJ2-2	.	.	TGCGCCAGCAGCCAAGCAGTGGGGCCTGCCGGGGAGCTGTTTTTT	CASSQAVGPAGELFF
TRBV19	TRBJ2-7	TRBD2	.	TGTGCCAGTAGTTGGGGGGGGACGCACTCCTACGAGCAGTACTTC	CASSWGGTHSYEQYF
TRBV6-5	TRBJ2-6	.	.	TGTGCCAGCAGTTACGGAGGGACTGGGGCCAACGTCCTGACTTTC	CASSYGGTGANVLTF
TRBV14	TRBJ1-3	.	.	TGTGCCAGCAGCGACTTCGGAAACACCATATATTTT	CASSDFGNTIYF
TRBV29-1	TRBJ1-1	.	.	TGCAGCGTTGAATCAGGAGGGACGGCACCTTTCTTT	CSVESGGTAPFF
TRBV4-2	TRBJ1-6	.	.	TGTGCCAGCAGCCAAGAATTTACAGGGTTATCTTCACCCCTCCACTTT	CASSQEFTGLSSPLHF
TRBV19	TRBJ1-6	.	few	TGTGCCAGTAGTCCGGCTGCCGGGAAATATTCACCCCTCCACTTT	CASSPAAGKYSPLHF
TRBV10-2	TRBJ2-1	.	.	TGCGCCAGCAGTGCCTTGGAGATGGCCATCTACAATGAGCAGTTCTTC	CASSALEMAIYNEQFF
TRBV15	TRBJ2-7	TRBD1	.	TGTGCCACCAGCAGAGATCGGGGGACAGGGTCCGAGCAGTACTTC	CATSRDRGTGSEQYF
TRBV5-4	TRBJ2-7	TRBD1	.	TGTGCCAGCAGCAAACCGGGACAGGGGCCTAGGAACGAGCAGTACTTC	CASSKPGQGPRNEQYF
TRBV4-2	TRBJ1-3	TRBD1	.	TGTGCCAGCAGCCAAGATCACGGACAGGATGGAAACACCATATATTTT	CASSQDHGQDGNTIYF
TRBV5-8	TRBJ2-3	.	.	TGTGCCAGCAGCTTGGACGGGGGCACAGATACGCAGTATTTT	CASSLDGGTDTQYF
TRBV6-5	TRBJ1-1	.	.	TGTGCCAGCACTCTGAACCGGGACACCCTATCTGAAGCTTTCTTT	CASTLNRDTLSEAFF
TRBV7-2	TRBJ2-3	.	once	TGTGCCAGCAGCCCCCGCCAGGGTTCAGATACGCAGTATTTT	CASSPRQGSDTQYF
TRBV30	TRBJ1-1	.	.	TGTGCCTGGAGTACGACTATGAACACTGAAGCTTTCTTT	CAWSTTMNTEAFF
TRBV5-1	TRBJ2-3	TRBD1	.	TGCGCCAGCAGCTTAGGGGCAGGGGGAGCAGATACGCAGTATTTT	CASSLGAGGADTQYF
TRBV5-5	TRBJ1-2	TRBD1	once	TGTGCCAGCACCTCTGGGACAGGGGCTTACTATGGCTACACCTTC	CASTSGTGAYYGYTF
TRBV20-1	TRBJ2-1	.	once	TGCAGTGCTAGTTCGGGGGTCCCCTACAATGAGCAGTTCTTC	CSASSGVPYNEQFF
TRBV19	TRBJ1-2	.	.	TGTGCCAGTAGTATATTAGGGGACTATGGCTACACCTTC	CASSILGDYGYTF
TRBV7-6	TRBJ2-3	TRBD2	once	TGTGCCAGCAGCTTAGATTATACTAGCGGGGGCTTCACAGATACGCAGTATTTT	CASSLDYTSGGFTDTQYF
TRBV7-3	TRBJ2-1	TRBD2	.	TGTGCCAGCAGCTTAACGGGAGGGCAAGGGAGCAATGAGCAGTTCTTC	CASSLTGGQGSNEQFF
TRBV2	TRBJ1-1	.	.	TGTGCCAGCGGGGGACGACAGGTGAACACTGAAGCTTTCTTT	CASGGRQVNTEAFF
TRBV7-2	TRBJ2-3	.	.	TGTGCCAGCAGCCCAAACCTCATCGGGACAGATACGCAGTATTTT	CASSPNLIGTDTQYF
TRBV30	TRBJ1-3	.	.	TGTGCCTGGAGTTTAGGCCAGGGGAAAAACACCATATATTTT	CAWSLGQGKNTIYF
TRBV11-2	TRBJ1-2	.	once	TGTGCCAGCAGCTCCACGTCGGGGGGAAATGGCTACACCTTC	CASSSTSGGNGYTF
TRBV24-1	TRBJ2-2	TRBD1	.	TGTGCCTCCTCCAGGGGGCAAACCGGGGAGCTGTTTTTT	CASSRGQTGELFF
TRBV5-5	TRBJ1-2	TRBD1	.	TGTGCCAGCAGACCGGCCGGACAGGGGCACTATGGCTACACCTTC	CASRPAGQGHYGYTF
TRBV29-1	TRBJ1-1	.	.	TGCAGCGTGTCCCGAGGGTCAGGGGTGTTCAACACTGAAGCTTTCTTT	CSVSRGSGVFNTEAFF
TRBV7-2	TRBJ1-2	.	.	TGTGCCAGCAGCCCATCCTACACAGGAAACACTAACTATGGCTACACCTTC	CASSPSYTGNTNYGYTF
TRBV2	TRBJ1-6	.	many	TGTGCCAGCCGGGGGGATAATTCACCCCTCCACTTT	CASRGDNSPLHF
TRBV5-1	TRBJ2-3	TRBD2	.	TGCGCCAGCAGCTTGGCGGCGGGGGGGACAGATACGCAGTATTTT	CASSLAAGGTDTQYF
TRBV3-1/TRBV3-2	TRBJ1-2	TRBD1	.	TGTGCCAGCAGCCGGACAGGGGGCGACTATGGCTACACCTTC	CASSRTGGDYGYTF
TRBV19	TRBJ1-5	TRBD1	.	TGTGCCAGTATCACTCCGGGACAGGGTAATCAGCCCCAGCATTTT	CASITPGQGNQPQHF
TRBV9	TRBJ2-7	.	.	TGTGCCAGCAGCGTAGCGGCAGGGCTTGATGACGAGCAGTACTTC	CASSVAAGLDDEQYF